This is a list of T cell receptor beta chains from one sample in a study of regulatory T cells in long-lasting Graves disease. From the multiplex PCR reads, TCRdb called clonotypes with MiXCR, one entry per CDR3 protein. The table shows under 250,000 distinct CDR3 sequences, with roughly 18% occurring only once. The sample was also reused in another study, on T cells in Graves' hyperthyroidism and ophthalmopathy.

Sequenced here: peripheral blood mononuclear cells (PBMCs), sampled at new diagnosis, from a patient treated with antithyroid drugs. These receptors all stem from a woman in her twenties or thirties with Graves disease. The CDR3 runs from the conserved cysteine through the conserved F or W. A D gene is named only where the DNA matches it firmly. Size tells how often a clone was seen (once, few, many) or the class of an expanded clone, and some rows leave it out.

d_call: TRBD2; v_call: TRBV7-2; clone_size: -; j_call: TRBJ2-1; cdr3_aa: CASSLALNLGRESNNEQFF; cdr3_nt: TGTGCCAGCAGCTTAGCCTTGAATCTTGGGCGGGAGTCAAACAATGAGCAGTTCTTC
d_call: -; v_call: TRBV28; clone_size: -; j_call: TRBJ2-2; cdr3_aa: CASRSGSSNTGELFF; cdr3_nt: TGTGCCAGCAGGAGCGGGTCCTCGAACACCGGGGAGCTGTTTTTT
d_call: -; v_call: TRBV19; clone_size: -; j_call: TRBJ1-1; cdr3_aa: CASSMRYGGNTEAFF; cdr3_nt: TGTGCCAGTAGTATGAGGTACGGCGGGAACACTGAAGCTTTCTTT
d_call: TRBD2; v_call: TRBV6-1; clone_size: many; j_call: TRBJ2-1; cdr3_aa: CASSPETSGYYNEQFF; cdr3_nt: TGTGCCAGCAGTCCCGAAACTAGCGGGTACTACAATGAGCAGTTCTTC
d_call: -; v_call: TRBV6-5; clone_size: many; j_call: TRBJ1-1; cdr3_aa: CASSYSESGTEAFF; cdr3_nt: TGTGCCAGCAGTTACTCCGAATCGGGCACTGAAGCTTTCTTT
d_call: -; v_call: TRBV6-1; clone_size: many; j_call: TRBJ1-2; cdr3_aa: CASSDLWDRFYGYTF; cdr3_nt: TGTGCCAGCAGTGATCTATGGGACCGCTTCTATGGCTACACCTTC
d_call: TRBD2; v_call: TRBV28; clone_size: many; j_call: TRBJ2-3; cdr3_aa: CASSLRGGAGTQYF; cdr3_nt: TGTGCCAGCAGTTTGCGGGGGGGAGCGGGTACGCAGTATTTT
d_call: -; v_call: TRBV19; clone_size: -; j_call: TRBJ2-7; cdr3_aa: CASSRGVSSYEQYF; cdr3_nt: TGTGCCAGTAGTAGAGGGGTGAGCTCCTACGAGCAGTACTTC
d_call: -; v_call: TRBV6-2/TRBV6-3; clone_size: -; j_call: TRBJ2-2; cdr3_aa: CAITIRGEGGGELFF; cdr3_nt: TGTGCCATTACAATTAGGGGGGAGGGCGGAGGGGAGCTGTTTTTT
d_call: -; v_call: TRBV10-2; clone_size: many; j_call: TRBJ2-7; cdr3_aa: CASRLDAGGTYEQYF; cdr3_nt: TGCGCCAGCAGGTTAGATGCGGGTGGAACCTACGAGCAGTACTTC
d_call: -; v_call: TRBV6-5; clone_size: many; j_call: TRBJ2-5; cdr3_aa: CASSYGWVLGETQYF; cdr3_nt: TGTGCCAGCAGTTACGGGTGGGTGCTGGGCGAGACCCAGTACTTC
d_call: -; v_call: TRBV11-3; clone_size: many; j_call: TRBJ2-1; cdr3_aa: CASSFQNEQFF; cdr3_nt: TGTGCCAGCAGCTTTCAGAATGAGCAGTTCTTC
d_call: -; v_call: TRBV28; clone_size: -; j_call: TRBJ2-2; cdr3_aa: CASSPLLGRRNTGELFF; cdr3_nt: TGTGCCAGCAGTCCATTACTGGGAAGACGGAACACCGGGGAGCTGTTTTTT
d_call: -; v_call: TRBV27; clone_size: many; j_call: TRBJ2-7; cdr3_aa: CASSTGVGAAYEQYF; cdr3_nt: TGTGCCAGCAGTACAGGAGTGGGGGCCGCCTACGAGCAGTACTTC
d_call: -; v_call: TRBV6-1; clone_size: -; j_call: TRBJ1-1; cdr3_aa: CASSPPGRRNTEAFF; cdr3_nt: TGTGCCAGCAGTCCTCCGGGGCGAAGGAACACTGAAGCTTTCTTT
d_call: -; v_call: TRBV12-5; clone_size: many; j_call: TRBJ2-2; cdr3_aa: CASGLPGLRNTGELFF; cdr3_nt: TGTGCTAGTGGTTTGCCGGGACTTAGGAACACCGGGGAGCTGTTTTTT
d_call: -; v_call: TRBV5-1; clone_size: few; j_call: TRBJ1-3; cdr3_aa: CASGGVGEGNTIYF; cdr3_nt: TGCGCCAGCGGAGGGGTCGGCGAGGGAAACACCATATATTTT
d_call: -; v_call: TRBV7-2; clone_size: many; j_call: TRBJ2-5; cdr3_aa: CASSPSIQETQYF; cdr3_nt: TGTGCCAGCAGCCCTTCGATACAAGAGACCCAGTACTTC
d_call: -; v_call: TRBV27; clone_size: many; j_call: TRBJ2-2; cdr3_aa: CASSLMATRGALTGELFF; cdr3_nt: TGTGCCAGCAGTTTAATGGCAACGAGGGGGGCGCTCACCGGGGAGCTGTTTTTT
d_call: TRBD2; v_call: TRBV7-8; clone_size: many; j_call: TRBJ2-3; cdr3_aa: CASSFYFGSGRPDTQYF; cdr3_nt: TGTGCCAGCAGCTTTTACTTTGGTAGCGGGAGACCAGATACGCAGTATTTT
d_call: -; v_call: TRBV6-1; clone_size: many; j_call: TRBJ1-6; cdr3_aa: CASSEQVGNSPLHF; cdr3_nt: TGTGCCAGCAGTGAACAGGTTGGAAATTCACCCCTCCACTTT
d_call: -; v_call: TRBV12-5; clone_size: many; j_call: TRBJ2-3; cdr3_aa: CASGLVRGTDTQYF; cdr3_nt: TGTGCTAGTGGTTTGGTACGTGGCACAGATACGCAGTATTTT
d_call: TRBD1; v_call: TRBV28; clone_size: -; j_call: TRBJ2-1; cdr3_aa: CASSPSGQGLNEQFF; cdr3_nt: TGTGCCAGCAGTCCCTCGGGACAGGGTTTAAATGAGCAGTTCTTC
d_call: -; v_call: TRBV11-2; clone_size: -; j_call: TRBJ2-7; cdr3_aa: CASSLVRDILEQYF; cdr3_nt: TGTGCCAGCAGCTTAGTCCGGGACATCCTCGAGCAGTACTTC
d_call: -; v_call: TRBV19; clone_size: many; j_call: TRBJ2-1; cdr3_aa: CASSPGQGGTEQFF; cdr3_nt: TGTGCCAGTAGCCCTGGACAGGGAGGGACTGAGCAGTTCTTC
d_call: -; v_call: TRBV2; clone_size: many; j_call: TRBJ2-5; cdr3_aa: CASRQDVEETQYF; cdr3_nt: TGTGCCAGCAGACAAGACGTTGAAGAGACCCAGTACTTC
d_call: -; v_call: TRBV28; clone_size: many; j_call: TRBJ1-2; cdr3_aa: CASSSGFRGYTF; cdr3_nt: TGTGCCAGCAGTTCCGGGTTTAGGGGCTACACCTTC
d_call: -; v_call: TRBV20-1; clone_size: few; j_call: TRBJ1-3; cdr3_aa: CSARGGAPSGNTIYF; cdr3_nt: TGCAGTGCTAGAGGGGGGGCTCCCTCTGGAAACACCATATATTTT